These 23 T cell receptor beta chains were all obtained from the same sample, sequenced in a study of blood T cell repertoires in COVID-19. Sequencing used immunoSEQ multiplex PCR; TCRdb keeps in-frame clones, though not all of them. The table has about 75,000 clones, approximately 79% seen once; the top ten hold around 2.6%. Sequencing was carried out using peripheral blood. These receptors originate from a human donor with acute or convalescent COVID-19. The donor label of this sample is uncertain.

J is TRBJ2-7 and V is TRBV28; D possibly corresponds to TRBD1 (6 bases). The CDR3 is made up of 12 amino acids. The germline V gene has CDR1 MDHEN and CDR2 SYDVKM. Here the CDR3 DNA reads TGTGTTACTGGGACACCCTCCTACGAGCAGTACTTC. Translation gives CVTGTPSYEQYF.

This chain joins TRBV19 and TRBJ1-5; no definite D call. The CDR3 has 15 residues. Trimming left V 1 base short and J 5 bases short, with 12 bases between. Germline lookup yields CDR1 LNHDA and CDR2 SQIVND (reference sequence). CDR3 residues: CASSIVGRLDQPQHF. The CDR3 coding sequence is TGTGCCAGTAGTATAGTTGGCAGGCTCGATCAGCCCCAGCATTTT.

The chain links TRBV5-8 to TRBJ2-2; 7 bases are a match to TRBD1. The CDR3 extends over 15 amino acids. Trimming cost V 10 bases and J 4 bases; bases outside gene matches: 13. In germline, CDR1 is SGHTS, CDR2 YDEGEE. DNA for the CDR3: TGTGCCTATACAAGGGGGCGCGTGGGCACCGGGGAGCTGTTTTTT. This encodes CAYTRGRVGTGELFF.

CDR3: CASSHSSHGRIEAFF. CDR3 nucleotides: TGTGCCAGCAGTCATTCGTCACACGGGAGAATTGAAGCTTTCTTT. The chain links TRBV28 to TRBJ1-1; no clear D. The CDR3 length is 15 residues. Germline V lookup: CDR1 MDHEN, CDR2 SYDVKM. Between the trimmed V and J ends, which lost 5 bases and 7 bases, there was a span of 20 bases.

J is TRBJ2-1 and V is TRBV18, with 9 bases identical to TRBD2. The CDR3 has 16 residues. V lost 2 bases and J lost 6; bases outside the gene matches: 8. Germline V gene data show CDR1 as KGHSH and CDR2 as LQKENI. The CDR3 DNA sequence: TGTGCCAGCTCACCAGCGGGTAGCGGGAGAGGCAATGAGCAGTTCTTC. Its translation: CASSPAGSGRGNEQFF.

V and J are TRBV5-1 and TRBJ1-1; 7 bases are shared with TRBD1. J was trimmed by 3 bases and V by 0 bases; bases with no gene match: 5. Germline lookup yields CDR1 SGHRS and CDR2 YFSETQ. This CDR3 spans 15 amino acids. CDR3 DNA sequence: TGCGCCAGCAGCTTGGCTCAGGGGGGCTACACTGAAGCTTTCTTT. Residues: CASSLAQGGYTEAFF.

This chain connects TRBV28 to TRBJ1-2; 8 bases align to TRBD1. The germline V gene has CDR1 MDHEN and CDR2 SYDVKM. Trimming removed 3 bases from V and 8 bases from J; junction bases left unmatched: 17. There are 17 residues in the CDR3. The CDR3 is CASSFLRRSGGAGGYTF. CDR3 in DNA: TGTGCCAGCAGTTTCTTACGCCGGTCAGGGGGCGCCGGGGGCTACACCTTC.

V gene TRBV6-6 combines with J gene TRBJ1-1; tentatively, D is TRBD1 (5 bases). The CDR3 is 15 amino acids. Germline CDR1 reads MNHNY; CDR2 reads SVGAGI (reference sequence). V lost 6 bases, J lost 0 bases, and 14 bases lay in between. The CDR3 spells CASRKGVSMNTEAFF. CDR3 nucleotide sequence: TGTGCCAGCAGAAAAGGGGTGAGCATGAACACTGAAGCTTTCTTT.

V gene TRBV25-1 combines with J gene TRBJ2-1, with a tentative D call TRBD2 (5 bases). This CDR3 has 12 residues. Germline V gene sequence: CDR1 MGHDK, CDR2 SYGVNS. With 2 bases removed from V and 9 bases from J, the gap between germline ends came to 8 bases. The CDR3 here is CASSEQRSEQFF. The CDR3 coding sequence is TGTGCCAGCAGTGAACAGCGGAGTGAGCAGTTCTTC.

The chain combines TRBV24-1 with TRBJ1-2; 7 bases are a match to TRBD1. Unmatched junction bases numbered 15, after V lost 4 bases and J lost 5 bases. CDR3 length: 17 residues. Germline CDR1 is KGHDR and CDR2 is SFDVKD. Written as DNA, the CDR3 is TGTGCCACCAGTGACCCGGACAGGACACGATCGGGATATGGCTACACCTTC. The encoded protein is CATSDPDRTRSGYGYTF.

V and J are TRBV28 and TRBJ2-7; weak D call: TRBD2 (5 bases). The germline CDR1 and CDR2 sequences are MDHEN and SYDVKM. There are 14 residues in the CDR3. Trimming took off 2 bases at V and 3 bases at J, with 11 bases between the two ends. CDR3 sequence: CASSLTRRDYEQYF. The CDR3 DNA follows: TGTGCCAGCAGTTTAACTAGACGGGACTACGAGCAGTACTTC.

The rearrangement uses TRBV29-1 and TRBJ2-7, with 9 bases identical to TRBD1. This CDR3 is built from 12 residues. J lost 4 bases, V lost 7 bases, and 5 bases had no gene match. CDR1 SQVTM and CDR2 ANQGSEA come from the germline V gene. Here the CDR3 DNA reads TGCAGCGGGGGACAGGGAAGATACGAGCAGTACTTC. Protein: CSGGQGRYEQYF.

The chain employs TRBV5-1 and TRBJ2-2, with 8 nucleotides matching TRBD1. Unmatched junction bases numbered 2, after V lost 1 base and J lost 6 bases. In germline, CDR1 is SGHRS, CDR2 YFSETQ. CDR3 length: 14 residues. The CDR3 loop reads CASSLSGGPGELFF. CDR3 DNA sequence: TGCGCCAGCAGCTTGTCAGGGGGCCCCGGGGAGCTGTTTTTT.

This clone appeared a single time. CDR3: CSASGLNMNTEAFF. The DNA of the CDR3 is TGCAGTGCTAGTGGGCTGAACATGAACACTGAAGCTTTCTTT. This rearrangement joins TRBV20-1 to TRBJ1-1, with D unresolved. The ends were cut back, 3 bases at V and 0 bases at J, with 11 bases in the middle. The CDR3 is 14 residues long. Germline loops: CDR1 DFQATT, CDR2 SNEGSKA (reference sequence).

The chain combines TRBV21-1 with TRBJ2-1; the table's D call TRBD2 went unverified against the DNA. TRBV21-1 is noted as a pseudogene. This CDR3 contains 14 residues. CDR3: CASSKARNNNEQFF. The CDR3 DNA is TGTGCCAGCAGCAAAGCGCGTAATAACAATGAGCAGTTCTTC.

The gene calls are TRBV12-3 or TRBV12-4 and TRBJ1-5; D not certain. The V gene lost 3 bases and the J gene lost 5 bases, with 8 bases spanning the gap. The CDR3 contains 13 residues. As DNA, the CDR3 is TGTGCCAGCAGTTTGAGAAAAGATCAGCCCCAGCATTTT. Amino acid sequence: CASSLRKDQPQHF.

V is TRBV12-5 and J is TRBJ2-3; 8 bases map to TRBD1. This CDR3 is built from 16 residues. In germline, CDR1 is LGHNT, CDR2 FRNRAP. With 9 bases clipped from V and 2 bases from J, the junction kept 13 bases outside the gene matches. The CDR3, as DNA: TGTGCTAGCGGGACAGGATTATCTTCTTACACAGATACGCAGTATTTT. Translating gives CASGTGLSSYTDTQYF.

The rearrangement links TRBV11-1 to TRBJ2-1; 7 nucleotides agree with TRBD1. The length of the CDR3 is 14 residues. V trimming: 5 bases; J trimming: 1 base; junction bases outside the gene matches: 2. CDR1 SGHAT and CDR2 FQDESV come from the germline V gene (reference sequence). The DNA of the CDR3 is TGTGCCAGCAGCCTACAGGGGTCCTACAATGAGCAGTTCTTC. Translated, it gives CASSLQGSYNEQFF.

In its sample, this clone was seen once. This rearrangement joins TRBV29-1 to TRBJ1-1; TRBD1 aligns across 12 bases. V trimming: 3 bases; J trimming: 1 base; junction bases outside the gene matches: 12. Looked up from germline, CDR1 is SQVTM and CDR2 is ANQGSEA. CDR3 size: 18 residues. CDR3 sequence reads: CSVDVIPGQGAGNTEAFF. CDR3 bases: TGCAGCGTTGACGTAATTCCGGGACAGGGGGCCGGGAACACTGAAGCTTTCTTT. Using reference TRBV29-1 and TRBJ1-1 for the parts outside the CDR3, the full variable domain is SAVISQKPSRDICQRGTSLTIQCQVDSQVTMMFWYRQQPGQSLTLIATANQGSEATYESGFVIDKFPISRPNLTFSTLTVSNMSPEDSSIYLCSVDVIPGQGAGNTEAFFGQGTRLTVV.

V gene TRBV6-5 combines with J gene TRBJ1-2, with D perhaps matching TRBD1 (5 bases). Germline CDR1 is MNHEY and CDR2 is SVGAGI. The V end was cut by 10 bases, the J end by 7 bases, with 25 bases between. The CDR3 has 15 amino acids. The CDR3 region has the DNA TGTGCCAACCGACCCGATGCAGGGTTAGTGGGTGGCTACACCTTC. Its translation: CANRPDAGLVGGYTF.

The CDR3 sequence: CASTFGPETQYF. The DNA of the CDR3 is TGTGCCAGCACCTTCGGTCCTGAGACCCAGTACTTC. The rearrangement joins TRBV28 to TRBJ2-5; D is ambiguous. V shed 7 bases and J shed 5 bases, with 11 bases lying between them. CDR3 length: 12 amino acids. From germline, CDR1 is MDHEN and CDR2 SYDVKM.

The V gene is TRBV24-1, the J gene TRBJ2-7; 8 nucleotides match TRBD1. The CDR3 loop spans 15 amino acids. CDR1 is KGHDR and CDR2 is SFDVKD in the germline V gene. The trim removed 2 bases at V and 2 bases at J, leaving 4 bases unmatched. The DNA for the CDR3 is TGTGCCACCAGTGATTCGCGGACAGGGCCCTACGAGCAGTACTTC. It is translated as CATSDSRTGPYEQYF.

The rearrangement links TRBV27 to TRBJ2-1, with 9 bases fitting TRBD2. The CDR3 totals 17 residues. Looked up from germline, CDR1 is MNHEY and CDR2 is SMNVEV (reference sequence). Trimming cost V 3 bases and J 7 bases; bases outside gene matches: 13. The CDR3 bases are TGTGCCAGCAGTTTTGTGTTAGTAGCGGGAGTGGGGAATGAGCAGTTCTTC. It encodes CASSFVLVAGVGNEQFF.